This T cell receptor beta chain was captured in a study of control samples from healthy donors and cancer patients. TCRdb's copy holds only in-frame clones and misses some; the assay was immunoSEQ multiplex PCR. The table lists approximately 150,000 clones, roughly 89% of them singletons. What was sequenced was PBMCs. The receptor was isolated from a middle-aged man with head and neck cancer.

The CDR3 protein is CASSQNTGTSVWEQFF. The CDR3 nucleotides are TGCGCCAGCAGCCAAAACACCGGGACTAGCGTCTGGGAGCAGTTCTTC. The chain couples TRBV4-1 to TRBJ2-1; 10 bases fit TRBD2. The CDR3 has 16 amino acids. Germline trimming cut 2 bases from V and 10 bases from J; bases unmatched to any gene: 11. Germline values: CDR1 MGHRA, CDR2 YSYEKL.